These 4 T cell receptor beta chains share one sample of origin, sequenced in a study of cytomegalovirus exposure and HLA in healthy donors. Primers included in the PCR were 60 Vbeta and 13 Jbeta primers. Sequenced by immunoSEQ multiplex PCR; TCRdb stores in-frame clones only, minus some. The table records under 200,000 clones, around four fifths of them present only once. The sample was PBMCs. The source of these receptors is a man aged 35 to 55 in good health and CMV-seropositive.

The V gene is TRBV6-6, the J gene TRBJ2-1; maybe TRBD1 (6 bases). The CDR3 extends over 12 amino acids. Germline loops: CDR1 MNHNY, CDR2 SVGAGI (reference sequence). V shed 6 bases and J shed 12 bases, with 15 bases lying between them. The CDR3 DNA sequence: TGTGCCAGCAGCGAAACAGGGTTAAGGCAGTTCTTC. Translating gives CASSETGLRQFF.

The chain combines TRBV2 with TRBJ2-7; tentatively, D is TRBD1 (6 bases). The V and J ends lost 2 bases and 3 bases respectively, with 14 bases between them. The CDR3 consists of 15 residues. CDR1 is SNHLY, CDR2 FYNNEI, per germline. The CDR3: CASSELRTVSYEQYF. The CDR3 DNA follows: TGTGCCAGCAGTGAATTGAGGACAGTAAGCTACGAGCAGTACTTC.

Written as DNA, the CDR3 is TGTGCCACCAGCAGAGAGGCCAGGAACCTAGGAAACACCATATATTTT. Translated, it gives CATSREARNLGNTIYF. The chain recombines TRBV15 with TRBJ1-3; D not certain. Trimming took 0 bases from V and 4 from J, leaving 13 bases between them. The germline V gene has CDR1 LNHNV and CDR2 YYDKDF (reference sequence). This CDR3 is 16 amino acids long.

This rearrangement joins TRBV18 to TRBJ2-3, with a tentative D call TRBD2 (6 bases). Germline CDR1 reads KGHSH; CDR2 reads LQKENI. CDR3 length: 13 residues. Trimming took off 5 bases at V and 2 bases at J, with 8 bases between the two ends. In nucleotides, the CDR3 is TGTGCCAGCTCATCGGGGGACACAGATACGCAGTATTTT. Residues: CASSSGDTDTQYF.